The 5 T cell receptor beta chains below all came from one sample that was sequenced in a study of technical replicates of blood from several donors. TCRdb's table, derived via immunoSEQ multiplex PCR, lists solely in-frame clones and lacks some. The sample contains 75,000 to 95,000 clones, roughly 94% of which appear only once. The sequenced material came from T cells isolated from PBMCs. The source of these receptors is a human donor in good health.

The chain recombines TRBV5-1 with TRBJ2-2; no definite D call. The ends were cut back, 2 bases at V and 8 bases at J, with 4 bases in the middle. From germline, CDR1 is SGHRS and CDR2 YFSETQ. CDR3 length: 11 residues. The CDR3 here is CASSFTGELFF. The CDR3 region has the DNA TGCGCCAGCAGCTTCACAGGGGAGCTGTTTTTT.

This chain links TRBV19 with TRBJ1-1; the match to TRBD1 covers 9 bases. The length of the CDR3 is 16 residues. Germline V gene lookup returns CDR1 LNHDA and CDR2 SQIVND (reference sequence). The V segment lost 2 bases and the J segment 5 bases; nucleotides outside the gene matches: 9. As DNA, the CDR3 is TGTGCCAGTAGTATAAGGGGGACAGGGCGGGGTACTGAAGCTTTCTTT. Residues: CASSIRGTGRGTEAFF.

This clone has only one observation. The chain couples TRBV27 to TRBJ2-7; D unresolved. This CDR3 has 13 residues. Germline V gene sequence: CDR1 MNHEY, CDR2 SMNVEV (reference sequence). Trimming removed 6 bases from V and 0 bases from J, with 9 bases in between. CDR3 residues: CASRQASSYEQYF. DNA for the CDR3: TGTGCCAGCAGGCAGGCGAGCTCCTACGAGCAGTACTTC.

This rearrangement joins TRBV15 to TRBJ2-5; 9 bases align to TRBD1. J gave up 5 bases and V 5 bases, and 9 bases lay outside the gene matches. Germline CDR1 reads LNHNV; CDR2 reads YYDKDF (reference sequence). The CDR3 sequence is 15 residues long. CDR3 protein: CATSPGAGTGETQYF. CDR3 bases: TGTGCCACCAGCCCCGGCGCTGGGACAGGGGAGACCCAGTACTTC. Variable domain in full (rest from reference TRBV15 and TRBJ2-5): DAMVIQNPRYQVTQFGKPVTLSCSQTLNHNVMYWYQQKSSQAPKLLFHYYDKDFNNEADTPDNFQSRRPNTSFCFLDIRSPGLGDTAMYLCATSPGAGTGETQYFGPGTRLLVL.

The chain carries TRBV14 and TRBJ1-1; D might be TRBD1 (6 bases). The length of the CDR3 is 18 residues. Trimming shortened V by 0 bases and J by 1 base, and 18 bases separated the two germline ends. Germline V gives CDR1 SGHDN, CDR2 FVKESK. The CDR3 DNA follows: TGTGCCAGCAGCCAAGATGTTTTTGGACAGTCCGGGAACACTGAAGCTTTCTTT. Residues: CASSQDVFGQSGNTEAFF.